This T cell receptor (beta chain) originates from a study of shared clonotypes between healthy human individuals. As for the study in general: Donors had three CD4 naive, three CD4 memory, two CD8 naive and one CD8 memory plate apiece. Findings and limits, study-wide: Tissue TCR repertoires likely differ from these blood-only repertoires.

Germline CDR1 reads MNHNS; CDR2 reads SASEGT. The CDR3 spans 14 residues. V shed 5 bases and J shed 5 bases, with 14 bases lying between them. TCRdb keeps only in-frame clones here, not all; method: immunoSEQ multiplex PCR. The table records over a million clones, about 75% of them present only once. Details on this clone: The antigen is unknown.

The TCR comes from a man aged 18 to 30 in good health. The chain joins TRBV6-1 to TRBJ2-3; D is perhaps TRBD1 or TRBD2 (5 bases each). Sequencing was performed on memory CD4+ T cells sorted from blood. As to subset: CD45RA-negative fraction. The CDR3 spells CASSFTRGRDTQYF. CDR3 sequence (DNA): TGTGCCAGCAGTTTCACACGGGGCAGAGATACGCAGTATTTT.